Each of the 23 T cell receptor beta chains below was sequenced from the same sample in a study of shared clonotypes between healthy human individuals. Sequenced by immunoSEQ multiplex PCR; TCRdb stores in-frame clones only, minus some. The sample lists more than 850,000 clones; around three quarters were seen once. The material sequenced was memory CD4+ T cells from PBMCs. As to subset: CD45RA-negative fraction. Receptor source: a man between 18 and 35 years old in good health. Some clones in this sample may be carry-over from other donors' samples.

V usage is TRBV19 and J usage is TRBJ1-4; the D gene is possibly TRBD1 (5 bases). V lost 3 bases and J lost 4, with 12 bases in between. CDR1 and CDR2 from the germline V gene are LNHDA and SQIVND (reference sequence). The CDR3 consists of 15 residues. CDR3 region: CASSIVRGFNEKLFF. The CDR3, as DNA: TGTGCCAGTAGTATTGTGAGGGGTTTTAATGAAAAACTGTTTTTT.

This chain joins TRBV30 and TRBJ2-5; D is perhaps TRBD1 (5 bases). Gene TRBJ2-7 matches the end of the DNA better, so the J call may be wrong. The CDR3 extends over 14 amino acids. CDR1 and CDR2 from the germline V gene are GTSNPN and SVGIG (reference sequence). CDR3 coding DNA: TGTGCCTGGAGTGTATTTGGGGCCGGATTCGAGCAGTACTTC. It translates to CAWSVFGAGFEQYF.

The DNA of the CDR3 is TGTGCCAGCAGCTTAGAACAAGAGAATGAAGCTTTCTTT. It specifies CASSLEQENEAFF. The chain uses TRBV7-9 and TRBJ1-1; D is unresolved. Germline V gene data show CDR1 as SEHNR and CDR2 as FQNEAQ (reference sequence). Trimming shortened V by 1 base and J by 7 bases, and 10 bases separated the two germline ends. This CDR3 contains 13 residues.

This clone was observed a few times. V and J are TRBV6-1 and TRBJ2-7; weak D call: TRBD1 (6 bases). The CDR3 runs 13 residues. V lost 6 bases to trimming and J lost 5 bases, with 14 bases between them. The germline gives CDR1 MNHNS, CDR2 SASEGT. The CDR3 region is CASRRAGADEQYF. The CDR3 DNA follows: TGTGCCAGCAGGCGAGCAGGGGCCGACGAGCAGTACTTC.

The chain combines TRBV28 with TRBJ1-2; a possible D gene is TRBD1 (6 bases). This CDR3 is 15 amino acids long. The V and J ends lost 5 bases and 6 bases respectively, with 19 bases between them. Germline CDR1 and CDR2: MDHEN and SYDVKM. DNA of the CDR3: TGTGCCAGCAGTCCCTTCGGGGGGCGCTGGAATGGCTACACCTTC. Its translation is CASSPFGGRWNGYTF.

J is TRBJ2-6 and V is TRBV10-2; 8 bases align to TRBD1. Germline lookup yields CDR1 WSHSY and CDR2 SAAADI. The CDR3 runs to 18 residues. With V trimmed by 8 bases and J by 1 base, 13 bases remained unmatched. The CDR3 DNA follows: TGCGCCAGCTCACATTCCGGGACAGGACCTTCTGGGGCCAACGTCCTGACTTTC. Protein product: CASSHSGTGPSGANVLTF.

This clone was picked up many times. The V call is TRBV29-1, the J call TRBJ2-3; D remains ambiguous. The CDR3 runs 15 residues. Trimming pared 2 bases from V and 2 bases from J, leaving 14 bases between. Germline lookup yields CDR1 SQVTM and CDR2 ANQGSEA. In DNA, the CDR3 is TGCAGCGTTGAAAACAGAAGAGTGCACACAGATACGCAGTATTTT. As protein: CSVENRRVHTDTQYF.

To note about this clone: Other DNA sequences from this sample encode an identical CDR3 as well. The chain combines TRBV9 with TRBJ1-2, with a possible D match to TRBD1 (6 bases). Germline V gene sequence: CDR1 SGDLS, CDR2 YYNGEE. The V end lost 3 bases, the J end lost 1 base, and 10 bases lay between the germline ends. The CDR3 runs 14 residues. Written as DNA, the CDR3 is TGTGCCAGCAGCGCCTCGGGACATAACTATGGCTACACCTTC. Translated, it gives CASSASGHNYGYTF.

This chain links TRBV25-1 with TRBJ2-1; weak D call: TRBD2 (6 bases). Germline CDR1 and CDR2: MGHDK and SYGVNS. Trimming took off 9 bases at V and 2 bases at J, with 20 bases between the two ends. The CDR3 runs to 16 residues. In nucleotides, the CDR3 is TGTGCCAGTTCCGAGGTCAGCGGGCGACCCTACAATGAGCAGTTCTTC. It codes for CASSEVSGRPYNEQFF.

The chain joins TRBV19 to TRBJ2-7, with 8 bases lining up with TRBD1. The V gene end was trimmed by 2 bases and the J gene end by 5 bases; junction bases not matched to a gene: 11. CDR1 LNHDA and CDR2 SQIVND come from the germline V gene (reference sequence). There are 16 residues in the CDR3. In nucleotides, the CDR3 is TGTGCCAGTAGTATAAGGGTGACAGGGGATTGGAACGAGCAGTACTTC. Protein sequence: CASSIRVTGDWNEQYF.

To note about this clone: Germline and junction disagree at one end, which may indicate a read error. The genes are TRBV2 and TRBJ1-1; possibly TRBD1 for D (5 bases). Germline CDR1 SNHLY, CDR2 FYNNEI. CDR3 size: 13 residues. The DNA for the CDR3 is TGTGCCAACAGTTACGGGGCACACACTGAAGCTTTCTTT. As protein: CANSYGAHTEAFF.

The CDR3 reads CASSPGQGARGYTF. In DNA, the CDR3 is TGTGCCAGCAGCCCGGGACAGGGGGCTAGGGGCTACACCTTC. The chain recombines TRBV5-6 with TRBJ1-2; TRBD1 matches at 12 bases. The trim removed 4 bases at V and 8 bases at J, leaving 6 bases unmatched. CDR1 SGHDT and CDR2 YYEEEE come from the germline V gene. The CDR3 extends over 14 amino acids.

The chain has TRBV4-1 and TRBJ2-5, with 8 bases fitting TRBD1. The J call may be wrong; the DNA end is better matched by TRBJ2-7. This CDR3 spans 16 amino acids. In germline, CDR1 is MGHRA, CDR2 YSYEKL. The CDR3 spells CASSQDPGQGWHEQYF. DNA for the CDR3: TGCGCCAGCAGCCAAGATCCTGGACAGGGTTGGCACGAGCAGTACTTC.

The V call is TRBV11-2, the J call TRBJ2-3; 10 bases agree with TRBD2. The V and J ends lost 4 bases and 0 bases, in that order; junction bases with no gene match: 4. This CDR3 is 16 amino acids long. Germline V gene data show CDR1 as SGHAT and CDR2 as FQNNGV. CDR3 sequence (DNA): TGTGCCAGCAGCTCAGCTAGCGGGAGAAGCACAGATACGCAGTATTTT. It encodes CASSSASGRSTDTQYF.

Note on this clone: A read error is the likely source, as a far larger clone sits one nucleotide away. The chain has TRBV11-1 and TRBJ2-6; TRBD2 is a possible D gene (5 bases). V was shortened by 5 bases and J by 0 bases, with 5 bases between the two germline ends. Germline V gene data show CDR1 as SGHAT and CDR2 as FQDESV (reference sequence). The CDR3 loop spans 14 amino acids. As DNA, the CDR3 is TGTGCCAGCAGCGAGGGCTCTGGGGCCAACGTCCTGACTTTC. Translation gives CASSEGSGANVLTF.

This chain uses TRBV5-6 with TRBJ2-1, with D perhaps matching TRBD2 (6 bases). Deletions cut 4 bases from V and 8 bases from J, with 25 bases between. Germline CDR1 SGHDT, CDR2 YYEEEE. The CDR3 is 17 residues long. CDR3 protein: CASSPLWVAVTGDEQFF. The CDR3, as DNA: TGTGCCAGCAGCCCCCTGTGGGTAGCGGTCACCGGGGATGAGCAGTTCTTC.

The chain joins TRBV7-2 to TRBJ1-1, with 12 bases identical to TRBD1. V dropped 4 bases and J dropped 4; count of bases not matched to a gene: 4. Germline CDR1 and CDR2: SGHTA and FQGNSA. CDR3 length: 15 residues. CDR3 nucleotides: TGTGCCAGCAGCTCTCGGGGACAGGGGGCCACTGAAGCTTTCTTT. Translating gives CASSSRGQGATEAFF.

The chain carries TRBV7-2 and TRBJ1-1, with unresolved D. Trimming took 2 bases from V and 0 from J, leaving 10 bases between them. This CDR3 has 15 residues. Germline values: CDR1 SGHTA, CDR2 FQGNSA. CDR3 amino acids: CASSLQNMMNTEAFF. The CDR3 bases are TGTGCCAGCAGCTTACAGAACATGATGAACACTGAAGCTTTCTTT.

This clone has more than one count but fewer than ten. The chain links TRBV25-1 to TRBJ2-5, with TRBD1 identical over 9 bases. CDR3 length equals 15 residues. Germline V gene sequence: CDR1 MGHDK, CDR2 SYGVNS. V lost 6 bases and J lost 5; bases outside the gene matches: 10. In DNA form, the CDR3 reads TGTGCCAGCAGAAGGACAGGGGTCAGCAGGGAGACCCAGTACTTC. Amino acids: CASRRTGVSRETQYF.

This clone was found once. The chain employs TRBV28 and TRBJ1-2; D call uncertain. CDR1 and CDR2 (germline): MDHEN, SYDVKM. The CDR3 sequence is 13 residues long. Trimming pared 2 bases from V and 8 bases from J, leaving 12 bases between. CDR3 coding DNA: TGTGCCAGCAGTTTACCAAGTACTAGGGGCTACACCTTC. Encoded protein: CASSLPSTRGYTF.

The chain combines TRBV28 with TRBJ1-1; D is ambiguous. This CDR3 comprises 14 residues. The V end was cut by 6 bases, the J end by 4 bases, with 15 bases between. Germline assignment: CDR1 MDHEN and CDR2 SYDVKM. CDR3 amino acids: CASSPGRRGTEAFF. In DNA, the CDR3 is TGTGCCAGCAGCCCCGGACGGCGGGGCACTGAAGCTTTCTTT.

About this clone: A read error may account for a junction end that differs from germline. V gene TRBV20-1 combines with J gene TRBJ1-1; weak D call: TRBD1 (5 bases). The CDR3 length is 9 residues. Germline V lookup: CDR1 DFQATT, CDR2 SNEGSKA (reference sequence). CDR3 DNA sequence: TGCAGTGCTCCCAAGGGACGAGCCTTT. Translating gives CSAPKGRAF.

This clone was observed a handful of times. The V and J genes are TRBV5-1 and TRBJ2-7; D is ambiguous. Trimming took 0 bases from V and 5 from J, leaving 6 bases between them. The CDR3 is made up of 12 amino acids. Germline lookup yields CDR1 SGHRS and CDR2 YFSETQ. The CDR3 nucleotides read TGCGCCAGCAGCTTGGTAGCCCACGAGCAGTACTTC. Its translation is CASSLVAHEQYF. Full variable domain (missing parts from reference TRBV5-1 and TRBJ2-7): KAGVTQTPRYLIKTRGQQVTLSCSPISGHRSVSWYQQTPGQGLQFLFEYFSETQRNKGNFPGRFSGRQFSNSRSEMNVSTLELGDSALYLCASSLVAHEQYFGPGTRLTVT.